This T cell receptor (beta chain) was found in a study of T cell clonotyping in hematopoietic cell transplantation. Method: immunoSEQ multiplex PCR; TCRdb's copy keeps in-frame clones and lacks some. This repertoire shows about 6,500 clones, 95% to 97% found once; its top ten account for 15% to 19%. The time point: recipient sample about 28 days before transplant, after cytoreduction. This material consisted of peripheral blood mononuclear cells, taken before stem cell transplant. The TCR was taken from a man in his 70s with acute myeloid leukemia. Some clones in this sample may be carry-over from other donors' samples.

CDR3 bases: TGTGCCAGCAGCCCCGGGACTAGCGGAAACATTCAGTACTTC. It specifies CASSPGTSGNIQYF. V usage is TRBV7-8 and J usage is TRBJ2-4, with 11 bases lining up with TRBD2. This CDR3 has 14 residues. Germline V gene sequence: CDR1 SGHVS, CDR2 FQNEAQ. J was trimmed by 6 bases and V by 5 bases; bases with no gene match: 3. Using reference TRBV7-8 and TRBJ2-4 for the parts outside the CDR3, the full variable domain is GAGVSQSPRYKVAKRGQDVALRCDPISGHVSLFWYQQALGQGPEFLTYFQNEAQLDKSGLPSDRFFAERPEGSVSTLKIQRTQQEDSAVYLCASSPGTSGNIQYFGAGTRLSVL.